This TCR beta chain was sequenced for a study of post-analysis software for immune sequencing data. V lost 4 bases and J 2 bases, leaving 9 bases between the germline ends. Germline CDR1 and CDR2: LGHDT and YNNKEL (reference sequence). The CDR3 spans 14 residues. With regard to this clonotype: The antigen is unknown.

cDNA libraries of TCR beta carried unique molecular identifiers. One entry per CDR3 protein, called by TCRdb with MiXCR from the PCR reads. The sample lists hundreds of thousands of distinct CDR3 sequences; roughly three fifths were seen once. Study findings and constraints: TRBV5-6, TRBV5-1 and TRBV20-1 belonged to a set of about five TRBV segments that were more frequent in patients than controls. Controls showed significantly higher normalized Chao1 diversity than did multiple sclerosis patients.

Sequencing input: blood. The sequence came from a girl aged 2-10 years with multiple sclerosis. The V and J genes are TRBV3-1 and TRBJ2-1; D remains ambiguous. The CDR3 protein is CASSPFLPYNEQFF. The CDR3 coding sequence is TGTGCCAGCAGCCCCTTTTTACCCTACAATGAGCAGTTCTTC.